These 15 T cell receptor beta chains originate from one sample sequenced in a study of regulatory T cells in long-lasting Graves disease. Documented time point: persistent/refractory GD, antithyroid drugs over 5 years with positive TRAb. Researchers made the TCR library from RNA that was extracted from PBMCs. Arm-PCR of CDR3 regions and iRepertoire HTBI primers were the basis on which TCR beta libraries were built. TCRdb used MiXCR to reprocess the multiplex PCR reads, holding one entry per CDR3 protein. The repertoire holds 430,000 or so distinct CDR3 sequences, roughly 21% seen once, with approximately 15% in the top ten. Specimen: peripheral blood mononuclear cells (PBMCs), collected when the disease was refractory, from a patient treated with antithyroid drugs. These receptors all come from a female donor with Graves disease.

This clonotype was seen just once. This chain uses TRBV10-1 with TRBJ1-2; the D gene is possibly TRBD1 (5 bases). The ends were cut back, 5 bases at V and 1 base at J, with 17 bases in the middle. The CDR3 has 16 amino acids. The V gene's germline CDR1 is WNHNN and CDR2 SYGVQD (reference sequence). For the CDR3, the DNA is TGCGCCAGCAGTAGTGGGGGGGGAGAGTATAACTATGGCTACACCTTC. Translation gives CASSSGGGEYNYGYTF.

The chain links TRBV19 to TRBJ2-2; D remains ambiguous. The CDR3 runs to 14 residues. The ends were cut back, 3 bases at V and 3 bases at J, with 8 bases in the middle. Germline V gives CDR1 LNHDA, CDR2 SQIVND (reference sequence). The CDR3 is CASSMFQYTGELFF. DNA of the CDR3: TGTGCCAGTAGTATGTTTCAGTACACCGGGGAGCTGTTTTTT.

The chain couples TRBV24-1 to TRBJ2-1; 9 nucleotides agree with TRBD1. The CDR3 runs 13 residues. Germline V CDR1 and CDR2: KGHDR, SFDVKD. V was pared by 7 bases and J by 6 bases, with 3 bases of the junction left unmatched. CDR3 coding DNA: TGTGCCACCAGACAGACAGGGGGCAATGAGCAGTTCTTC. Translating it yields CATRQTGGNEQFF.

The chain carries TRBV25-1 and TRBJ1-6; TRBD1 agrees at 9 bases. This CDR3 is 18 amino acids long. J lost 10 bases, V lost 5 bases, and 18 bases had no gene match. CDR1 MGHDK and CDR2 SYGVNS come from the germline V gene. The CDR3 sequence is CASSPTRAGTGLGSPLHF. CDR3 in DNA: TGTGCCAGCAGTCCAACCCGAGCCGGGACAGGGCTAGGATCACCCCTCCACTTT.

In this sample, this clonotype turned up many times. The gene calls are TRBV27 and TRBJ1-6; D perhaps matches TRBD1 (6 bases). Trimming stripped 6 bases from V and 6 bases from J, with 15 bases between. The CDR3 has 15 amino acids. Germline CDR1 MNHEY, CDR2 SMNVEV (reference sequence). In DNA, the CDR3 is TGTGCCAGCAGGAGACAGGCACCGACTAATTCACCCCTCCACTTT. Encoded protein: CASRRQAPTNSPLHF.

This clonotype was seen ten or more times. V and J are TRBV11-2 and TRBJ2-2; the D gene is possibly TRBD1 (6 bases). The CDR3 consists of 16 residues. The germline CDR1 and CDR2 sequences are SGHAT and FQNNGV. V was shortened by 7 bases and J by 1 base, with 16 bases between the two germline ends. The CDR3 region is CASTLSGGVNTGELFF. The CDR3 nucleotides are TGTGCCAGCACCCTGAGTGGGGGCGTGAACACCGGGGAGCTGTTTTTT.

The V call is TRBV2, the J call TRBJ2-7, with 10 bases aligning to TRBD2. This CDR3 has 14 amino acids. CDR1 is SNHLY and CDR2 is FYNNEI in the germline V gene. V was pared by 4 bases and J by 5 bases, with 5 bases of the junction left unmatched. The CDR3 spells CASSGAGGPHEQYF. Written as DNA, the CDR3 is TGTGCCAGCAGTGGAGCGGGAGGGCCCCACGAGCAGTACTTC.

V usage is TRBV30 and J usage is TRBJ2-1; 9 bases map to TRBD2. The ends lost 5 bases at V and 4 bases at J; junction bases unmatched: 9. Germline-derived CDR1 and CDR2 are GTSNPN and SVGIG (reference sequence). The CDR3 spans 15 residues. The CDR3 is CAWASGTSGYNEQFF. Written as DNA, the CDR3 is TGTGCCTGGGCTAGCGGGACCTCGGGTTACAATGAGCAGTTCTTC.

This clonotype showed up many times. This sequence joins TRBV28 and TRBJ2-7; tentatively, D is TRBD2 (5 bases). The length of the CDR3 is 14 residues. The germline CDR1 and CDR2 sequences are MDHEN and SYDVKM. Between the trimmed V and J ends, which lost 4 bases and 6 bases, there was a span of 16 bases. The CDR3 DNA follows: TGTGCCAGCAGTTCCCTCGGGATATCAGCCGAGCAGTACTTC. Its protein product is CASSSLGISAEQYF.

This clonotype appeared a few times. The chain carries TRBV6-5 and TRBJ1-5; perhaps TRBD1 as D (6 bases). Germline-derived CDR1 and CDR2 are MNHEY and SVGAGI. This CDR3 has 16 amino acids. The V end was cut by 1 base, the J end by 0 bases, with 10 bases between. The CDR3 DNA follows: TGTGCCAGCAGTTACTGGACAGAGTATAGCAATCAGCCCCAGCATTTT. Its protein product is CASSYWTEYSNQPQHF.

The chain is built from TRBV19 and TRBJ2-7, with TRBD2 matching over 10 bases. CDR3 size: 16 residues. V shed 4 bases, J shed 4 bases, and the junction held 10 bases outside the gene matches. Germline V gene data show CDR1 as LNHDA and CDR2 as SQIVND (reference sequence). The CDR3 DNA reads TGTGCCAGTAGTACCAGGACTAGCGGAAACTCATACGAGCAGTACTTC. Translation: CASSTRTSGNSYEQYF. The full variable domain, completed using reference TRBV19 and TRBJ2-7, is DGGITQSPKYLFRKEGQNVTLSCEQNLNHDAMYWYRQDPGQGLRLIYYSQIVNDFQKGDIAEGYSVSREKKESFPLTVTSAQKNPTAFYLCASSTRTSGNSYEQYFGPGTRLTVT.

Concerning this clonotype: Sequence at one end of the junction differs from germline and may be a read error. The rearrangement uses TRBV28 and TRBJ2-7; D could derive from TRBD1 or TRBD2 (6 bases each). This CDR3 has 15 residues. Germline V CDR1 and CDR2: MDHEN, SYDVKM. The CDR3 bases are TGTGCCGGCAGTTTGATGACAGGAGGGCCGACCGAGCAGTACTTC. Translated: CAGSLMTGGPTEQYF.

Turning to this clonotype: A read error is possible here, since a much larger clone lies one base away. CDR3 amino acids: CASGSHGLAGAYNEQFF. For the CDR3, the DNA is TGTGCTAGTGGCTCCCATGGACTAGCGGGAGCCTACAATGAGCAGTTCTTC. This chain joins TRBV12-5 and TRBJ2-1; TRBD2 matches 13 bases. The J segment lost 2 bases and the V segment lost 6 bases, leaving 7 bases of the junction unmatched. Germline V gene sequence: CDR1 LGHNT, CDR2 FRNRAP. The CDR3 sequence is 17 residues long.

The rearrangement joins TRBV20-1 to TRBJ2-1, with D possibly being TRBD1 (7 bases). This CDR3 has 14 amino acids. Trimming pared 6 bases from V and 2 bases from J, leaving 14 bases between. Germline V gene sequence: CDR1 DFQATT, CDR2 SNEGSKA (reference sequence). CDR3: CSARGDEAYNEQFF. The CDR3 DNA follows: TGCAGTGCCAGGGGGGACGAAGCCTACAATGAGCAGTTCTTC.

This clonotype has a count of ten or more. The rearrangement joins TRBV24-1 to TRBJ1-2, with 7 bases aligning to TRBD1. After removal of 9 bases from V and 3 bases from J, the junction contained 3 bases not matched to a gene. The CDR3 extends over 12 amino acids. From germline, CDR1 is KGHDR and CDR2 SFDVKD. CDR3 DNA: TGTGCCACCCGGGACAGAGACTATGGCTACACCTTC. Its protein is CATRDRDYGYTF.